This T cell receptor (beta chain) was identified in a study of T cells in Graves' hyperthyroidism and ophthalmopathy. Study conclusions and caveats: Most thyroid clonotypes with frequency above 0.001 were detected in blood.

Trimming stripped 2 bases from V and 0 bases from J, with 14 bases between. This CDR3 contains 17 residues. The V gene's germline CDR1 is LNHDA and CDR2 SQIVND (reference sequence). Exclusion criteria comprised uncontrolled infection, other autoimmune disease, pregnancy or lactation. It was 8 to 10 ml of fresh peripheral blood that supplied the PBMCs. Researchers amplified the TCR beta CDR3 regions from RNA transcripts. The HTBI primer set was used in a first-round RT-PCR of the TCR CDR3. TCRdb re-analysed the multiplex PCR reads in MiXCR, keeping a single row per CDR3 protein. The data hold approximately 600,000 distinct CDR3 sequences, with about 15% observed a single time. This clonotype was observed many times. Its matching antigen is unknown.

The chain employs TRBV19 and TRBJ1-5; D is unclear. The source material was blood. The TCR comes from a woman between 40 and 55 years old with Graves' ophthalmopathy. For the CDR3, the DNA is TGTGCCAGTAGTATAAAGGTGCAGAGTCTTAGCAATCAGCCCCAGCATTTT. Its protein is CASSIKVQSLSNQPQHF.